These 30 T cell receptor beta chains came from one sample sequenced in a study of radiation and T cells in renal cell carcinoma. Treatment defined: 15 Gy SBRT to primary tumor, nephrectomy 4 weeks later. Only in-frame clones appear in the TCRdb table, and some are missing; sequencing was by immunoSEQ multiplex PCR. The table has 18,000 or so clones, about 54% seen once. The specimen was tumor tissue, collected from a patient whose treatment included radiotherapy and nephrectomy. The receptors come from a man over 45 with renal cell carcinoma.

This chain uses TRBV6-1 with TRBJ1-1; D is uncertain. This CDR3 has 17 residues. The V end lost 2 bases, the J end lost 4 bases, and 20 bases lay between the germline ends. From germline, CDR1 is MNHNS and CDR2 SASEGT. The CDR3 DNA is TGTGCCAGCAGTGAATTCCCCGAGACCCCTTGGGCCACTGAAGCTTTCTTT. Amino acid sequence: CASSEFPETPWATEAFF.

The count of this clone is one. This rearrangement joins TRBV9 to TRBJ1-6; a possible D gene is TRBD1 (6 bases). The CDR3 consists of 16 residues. V dropped 2 bases and J dropped 9 bases, with 18 bases sitting between them. CDR1 and CDR2 (germline): SGDLS, YYNGEE. CDR3 protein: CASSVLSTGLGSPLHF. The CDR3 nucleotides read TGTGCCAGCAGCGTGCTAAGTACAGGGTTGGGTTCACCCCTCCACTTT.

This chain links TRBV2 with TRBJ1-1, with a weak D call TRBD1 (6 bases). Germline V gene sequence: CDR1 SNHLY, CDR2 FYNNEI. The germline V and J ends were trimmed by 10 bases and 4 bases, with 16 bases remaining between them. CDR3 length equals 13 residues. CDR3 sequence: CATPGAGGTEAFF. The CDR3 DNA is TGTGCCACCCCGGGGGCCGGTGGCACTGAAGCTTTCTTT.

The CDR3 loop is CASSLDFLAYNEQFF. The CDR3, as DNA: TGTGCCAGCAGCTTAGATTTCCTGGCCTACAATGAGCAGTTCTTC. The V and J genes are TRBV7-2 and TRBJ2-1; D gene unclear. This CDR3 spans 15 amino acids. Trimming removed 1 base at V and 2 bases at J, with 9 bases between. CDR1 is SGHTA, CDR2 FQGNSA, per germline.

V is TRBV19 and J is TRBJ1-2, with a weak D call TRBD1 (5 bases). This CDR3 comprises 15 residues. Deletions cut 3 bases from V and 8 bases from J, with 19 bases between. Germline CDR1 reads LNHDA; CDR2 reads SQIVND (reference sequence). CDR3 coding DNA: TGTGCCAGTAGTATTTGGACCCTCGGGGCGGAGGGCTACACCTTC. Protein: CASSIWTLGAEGYTF.

The chain links TRBV2 to TRBJ1-2, with D hard to call. The CDR3 sequence is 13 residues long. Germline CDR1 reads SNHLY; CDR2 reads FYNNEI. The ends were cut back, 5 bases at V and 3 bases at J, with 10 bases in the middle. The CDR3 bases are TGTGCCAGCAGTAACCGGGCCTACTATGGCTACACCTTC. This sequence encodes CASSNRAYYGYTF.

This chain uses TRBV15 with TRBJ2-3; 16 bases map to TRBD2. The CDR3 loop spans 19 amino acids. CDR1 and CDR2 (germline): LNHNV, YYDKDF (reference sequence). Germline trimming cut 5 bases from V and 3 bases from J; bases unmatched to any gene: 11. CDR3 in DNA: TGTGCCACCAGCCCGGGACTAGCGGGAGGGCCGTTTTCGACAGATACGCAGTATTTT. It is translated as CATSPGLAGGPFSTDTQYF.

Only a few counts were recorded for this clone. The rearrangement joins TRBV5-1 to TRBJ1-2; 7 bases are shared with TRBD1. The CDR3 is 13 amino acids. CDR1 SGHRS and CDR2 YFSETQ come from the germline V gene. Trimming removed 0 bases from V and 10 bases from J; junction bases left unmatched: 6. The CDR3, as DNA: TGCGCCAGCAGCTTGGACAGGGGATCAGACTACACCTTC. Protein: CASSLDRGSDYTF.

The V gene is TRBV5-6, the J gene TRBJ2-3, with TRBD2 matching 8 bases. Germline V gene lookup returns CDR1 SGHDT and CDR2 YYEEEE. CDR3 length: 16 amino acids. V shed 4 bases and J 0 bases; nucleotides not matched to a gene: 7. CDR3 sequence reads: CASSPGLAWSTDTQYF. The CDR3 DNA reads as TGTGCCAGCAGCCCCGGACTAGCATGGAGCACAGATACGCAGTATTTT.

The V and J genes are TRBV6-5 and TRBJ2-7; D possibly uses TRBD1 or TRBD2 (5 bases each). V dropped 0 bases and J dropped 1 base, with 13 bases sitting between them. The CDR3 totals 16 residues. Germline CDR1 reads MNHEY; CDR2 reads SVGAGI. In DNA, the CDR3 is TGTGCCAGCAGTTACTCGTCCCGGGGCTATTCCTACGAGCAGTACTTC. Translation gives CASSYSSRGYSYEQYF.

The CDR3 here is CASSLREDSGAEAFF. CDR3 in DNA: TGCGCCAGCAGCTTGAGGGAAGATTCGGGGGCTGAAGCTTTCTTT. The rearrangement links TRBV5-1 to TRBJ1-1; a possible D gene is TRBD1 (5 bases). The ends were cut back, 1 base at V and 6 bases at J, with 16 bases in the middle. The CDR3 extends over 15 amino acids. Per the germline V gene, CDR1 is SGHRS and CDR2 is YFSETQ.

V usage is TRBV7-9 and J usage is TRBJ2-2; D may be TRBD2 (5 bases). This CDR3 is built from 15 residues. CDR1 is SEHNR, CDR2 FQNEAQ, per germline (reference sequence). V lost 5 bases and J 7 bases, leaving 17 bases between the germline ends. The CDR3 bases are TGTGCCAGCAGCCCCCTAGCCCCGGACGTCGGGGAGCTGTTTTTT. It translates to CASSPLAPDVGELFF.

This chain links TRBV11-3 with TRBJ2-1; D possibly corresponds to TRBD2 (6 bases). Germline loops: CDR1 SGHNT, CDR2 YENEEA. This CDR3 has 15 amino acids. V was pared by 6 bases and J by 0 bases, with 12 bases between. This CDR3 is CASSTRGSSYNEQFF. In DNA, the CDR3 is TGTGCCAGCAGTACCCGGGGGAGCTCCTACAATGAGCAGTTCTTC.

V is TRBV4-3 and J is TRBJ2-1; no firm D call. Trimming pared 0 bases from V and 3 bases from J, leaving 9 bases between. CDR1 LGHNA and CDR2 YSLEER come from the germline V gene. This CDR3 has 15 amino acids. CDR3 sequence (DNA): TGCGCCAGCAGCCAAGAAAGCATCCTCTACAATGAGCAGTTCTTC. Translation gives CASSQESILYNEQFF.

The chain recombines TRBV11-2 with TRBJ2-5; D not certain. V was cut by 2 bases and J by 1 base, with 8 bases left in between. The CDR3 runs to 14 residues. CDR1 is SGHAT, CDR2 FQNNGV, per germline. The CDR3 DNA follows: TGTGCCAGCAGCTTACAGGTGGTCCAAGAGACCCAGTACTTC. It translates to CASSLQVVQETQYF. Variable domain in full (rest from reference TRBV11-2 and TRBJ2-5): EAGVAQSPRYKIIEKRQSVAFWCNPISGHATLYWYQQILGQGPKLLIQFQNNGVVDDSQLPKDRFSAERLKGVDSTLKIQPAKLEDSAVYLCASSLQVVQETQYFGPGTRLLVL.

The J gene is TRBJ1-5, the V gene TRBV11-2, with 9 bases identical to TRBD1. With V trimmed by 3 bases and J by 3 bases, 3 bases remained unmatched. The CDR3 has 15 amino acids. Germline values: CDR1 SGHAT, CDR2 FQNNGV. The CDR3 DNA follows: TGTGCCAGCAGCTTGGGACAGGGCCTCAATCAGCCCCAGCATTTT. This encodes CASSLGQGLNQPQHF.

This rearrangement joins TRBV6-6 to TRBJ1-3; D gene uncertain. Germline V lookup: CDR1 MNHNY, CDR2 SVGAGI (reference sequence). V shed 6 bases and J shed 4 bases, with 4 bases lying between them. This CDR3 region has 11 residues. The CDR3 protein is CASRVGNTIYF. The CDR3, as DNA: TGTGCCAGCAGGGTAGGAAACACCATATATTTT.

The gene calls are TRBV30 and TRBJ1-4; D is unclear. The V gene lost 2 bases and the J gene lost 8 bases, with 3 bases spanning the gap. The CDR3 length is 10 residues. Germline V gene lookup returns CDR1 GTSNPN and CDR2 SVGIG (reference sequence). CDR3 sequence (DNA): TGTGCCTGGAGTCGGGAAAAACTGTTTTTT. It encodes CAWSREKLFF.

The chain combines TRBV6-1 with TRBJ2-5; 8 bases are a match to TRBD1. The CDR3 has 15 residues. V shed 0 bases and J 2 bases; nucleotides not matched to a gene: 2. Germline V gene sequence: CDR1 MNHNS, CDR2 SASEGT. This chain's CDR3 is CASSEATGGQETQYF. The DNA of the CDR3 is TGTGCCAGCAGTGAAGCTACAGGGGGGCAAGAGACCCAGTACTTC.

J is TRBJ2-1 and V is TRBV5-4; D unclear. The germline V and J ends were trimmed by 1 base and 8 bases, with 7 bases remaining between them. The germline CDR1 and CDR2 sequences are SGHNT and YYREEE (reference sequence). The CDR3 spans 12 residues. CDR3 sequence reads: CASSLIVDEQFF. The CDR3 coding sequence is TGTGCCAGCAGCTTGATCGTCGATGAGCAGTTCTTC.

This clone was picked up one time. The chain recombines TRBV7-2 with TRBJ2-5; no reliable D call. Per germline, CDR1 SGHTA and CDR2 FQGNSA. Trimming took off 9 bases at V and 2 bases at J, with 13 bases between the two ends. The CDR3 length is 13 residues. In nucleotides, the CDR3 is TGTGCCAGTTCCCAGCAGCCACAAGAGACCCAGTACTTC. Its protein product is CASSQQPQETQYF. Based on the CDR3 plus reference TRBV7-2 and TRBJ2-5, the full variable domain is GAGVSQSPSNKVTEKGKDVELRCDPISGHTALYWYRQSLGQGLEFLIYFQGNSAPDKSGLPSDRFSAERTGGSVSTLTIQRTQQEDSAVYLCASSQQPQETQYFGPGTRLLVL.

The J gene is TRBJ1-2, the V gene TRBV2; 9 bases are a match to TRBD1. The CDR3 is made up of 13 amino acids. The ends lost 6 bases at V and 8 bases at J; junction bases unmatched: 7. CDR1 and CDR2 from the germline V gene are SNHLY and FYNNEI. The CDR3 protein is CASSWDRAQGYTF. In nucleotides, the CDR3 is TGTGCCAGCAGCTGGGACAGGGCGCAGGGCTACACCTTC.

The chain has TRBV5-1 and TRBJ2-5; D may match TRBD1 or TRBD2 (5 bases each). CDR1 is SGHRS, CDR2 YFSETQ, per germline. The V gene lost 5 bases and the J gene lost 2 bases, with 19 bases spanning the gap. The CDR3 extends over 16 amino acids. The CDR3 DNA sequence: TGCGCCAGCAGACGGGGCTCTATCGGAATTCAAGAGACCCAGTACTTC. This translates into CASRRGSIGIQETQYF. The variable domain in full, with the rest retrieved from reference TRBV5-1 and TRBJ2-5, is KAGVTQTPRYLIKTRGQQVTLSCSPISGHRSVSWYQQTPGQGLQFLFEYFSETQRNKGNFPGRFSGRQFSNSRSEMNVSTLELGDSALYLCASRRGSIGIQETQYFGPGTRLLVL.

This clone is deemed medium-sized. The V gene is TRBV9, the J gene TRBJ2-2; D not certain. Trimming cost V 1 base and J 10 bases, with 2 bases left between them. CDR3 length equals 10 residues. The germline V gene encodes CDR1 SGDLS and CDR2 YYNGEE. The CDR3 nucleotides read TGTGCCAGCAGCGTAAAGGAGCTGTTTTTT. Its protein product is CASSVKELFF.

J is TRBJ2-1 and V is TRBV27; a possible D gene is TRBD2 (6 bases). This CDR3 spans 16 amino acids. CDR1 and CDR2 from the germline V gene are MNHEY and SMNVEV (reference sequence). Trimming pared 5 bases from V and 3 bases from J, leaving 17 bases between. CDR3 loop: CASSPLSGHDYNEQFF. DNA of the CDR3: TGTGCCAGCAGTCCACTTAGCGGTCACGACTACAATGAGCAGTTCTTC.

The chain combines TRBV7-8 with TRBJ2-7; TRBD2 matches at 8 bases. CDR1 and CDR2 from the germline V gene are SGHVS and FQNEAQ. Trimming removed 1 base from V and 5 bases from J; junction bases left unmatched: 4. The CDR3 is made up of 14 amino acids. The CDR3 loop is CASSLVGGADEQYF. Written as DNA, the CDR3 is TGTGCCAGCAGCTTAGTCGGGGGGGCCGACGAGCAGTACTTC.

The chain recombines TRBV27 with TRBJ1-5, with D perhaps TRBD1 (5 bases). The CDR3 spans 13 residues. CDR1 and CDR2 from the germline V gene are MNHEY and SMNVEV (reference sequence). The ends were cut back, 5 bases at V and 6 bases at J, with 11 bases in the middle. CDR3 nucleotide sequence: TGTGCCAGCAGTCTTAGGAGGGGTCAGCCCCAGCATTTT. It translates to CASSLRRGQPQHF.

This rearrangement joins TRBV6-5 to TRBJ1-5, with 10 bases lining up with TRBD1. The CDR3 totals 14 residues. Germline V gives CDR1 MNHEY, CDR2 SVGAGI. Trimming took 4 bases from V and 7 from J; bases not matched to a gene: 4. The CDR3 coding sequence is TGTGCCAGCAGTTGGGGGACAGGGGACCAGCCCCAGCATTTT. Its protein is CASSWGTGDQPQHF.

There are a few counts of this clone. V and J are TRBV7-9 and TRBJ2-5, with D perhaps assigned TRBD1 or TRBD2 (6 bases each). This CDR3 comprises 14 residues. Trimming took off 5 bases at V and 1 base at J, with 11 bases between the two ends. Per the germline V gene, CDR1 is SEHNR and CDR2 is FQNEAQ (reference sequence). CDR3 sequence (DNA): TGTGCCAGCAGCCCCAAGGGGGGCCAAGAGACCCAGTACTTC. It translates to CASSPKGGQETQYF.

CDR3 DNA: TGCGCCAGCAGCCTCCCTCAAGAGACCCAGTACTTC. Amino acid sequence: CASSLPQETQYF. The chain uses TRBV4-1 and TRBJ2-5, with D unresolved. This CDR3 has 12 amino acids. Germline values: CDR1 MGHRA, CDR2 YSYEKL. V lost 4 bases and J lost 2, with 5 bases in between.